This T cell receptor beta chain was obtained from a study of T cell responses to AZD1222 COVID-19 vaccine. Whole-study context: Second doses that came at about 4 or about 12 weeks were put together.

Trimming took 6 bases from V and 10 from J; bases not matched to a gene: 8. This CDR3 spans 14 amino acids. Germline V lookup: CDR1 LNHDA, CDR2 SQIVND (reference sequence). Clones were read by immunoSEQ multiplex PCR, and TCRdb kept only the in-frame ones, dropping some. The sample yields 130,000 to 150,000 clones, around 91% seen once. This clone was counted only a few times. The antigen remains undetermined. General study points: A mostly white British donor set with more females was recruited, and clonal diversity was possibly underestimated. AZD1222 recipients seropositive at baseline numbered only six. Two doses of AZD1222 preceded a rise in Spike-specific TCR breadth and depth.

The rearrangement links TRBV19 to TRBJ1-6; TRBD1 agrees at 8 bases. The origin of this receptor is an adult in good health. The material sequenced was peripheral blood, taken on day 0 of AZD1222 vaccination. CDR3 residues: CASRNDRGRSPLHF. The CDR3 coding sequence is TGTGCCAGTAGAAATGACAGGGGACGCTCACCCCTCCACTTT.